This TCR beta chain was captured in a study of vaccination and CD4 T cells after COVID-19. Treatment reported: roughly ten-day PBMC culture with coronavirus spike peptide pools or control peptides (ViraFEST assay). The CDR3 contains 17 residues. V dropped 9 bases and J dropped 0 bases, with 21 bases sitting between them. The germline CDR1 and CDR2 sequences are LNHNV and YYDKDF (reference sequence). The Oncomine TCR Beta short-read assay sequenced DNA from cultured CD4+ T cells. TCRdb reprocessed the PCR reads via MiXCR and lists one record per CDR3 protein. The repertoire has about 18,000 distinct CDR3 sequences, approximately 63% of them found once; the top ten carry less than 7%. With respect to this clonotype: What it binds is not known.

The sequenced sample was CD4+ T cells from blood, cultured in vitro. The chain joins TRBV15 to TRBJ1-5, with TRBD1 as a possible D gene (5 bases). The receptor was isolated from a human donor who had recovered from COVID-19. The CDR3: CATVGGESPYSNQPQHF. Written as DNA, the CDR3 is TGTGCCACTGTTGGAGGGGAGTCCCCCTATAGCAATCAGCCCCAGCATTTT.